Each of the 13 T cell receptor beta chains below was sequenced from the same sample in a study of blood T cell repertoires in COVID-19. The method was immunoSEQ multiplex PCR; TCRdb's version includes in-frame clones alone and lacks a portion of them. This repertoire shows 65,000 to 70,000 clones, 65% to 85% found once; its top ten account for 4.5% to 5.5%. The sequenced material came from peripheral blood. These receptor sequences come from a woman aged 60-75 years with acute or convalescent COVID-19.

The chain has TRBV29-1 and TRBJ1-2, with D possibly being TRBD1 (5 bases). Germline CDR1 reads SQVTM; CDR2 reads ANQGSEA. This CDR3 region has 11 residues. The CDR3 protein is CSIQQEYGYTF. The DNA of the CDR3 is TGCAGTATTCAACAGGAATATGGCTACACCTTC.

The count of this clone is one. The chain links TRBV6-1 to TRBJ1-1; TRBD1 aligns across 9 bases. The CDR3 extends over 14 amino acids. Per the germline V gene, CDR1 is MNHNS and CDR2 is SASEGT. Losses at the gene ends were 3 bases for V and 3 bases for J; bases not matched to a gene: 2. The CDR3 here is CASSDRQGDTEAFF. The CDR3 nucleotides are TGTGCCAGCAGTGACAGACAGGGGGACACTGAAGCTTTCTTT.

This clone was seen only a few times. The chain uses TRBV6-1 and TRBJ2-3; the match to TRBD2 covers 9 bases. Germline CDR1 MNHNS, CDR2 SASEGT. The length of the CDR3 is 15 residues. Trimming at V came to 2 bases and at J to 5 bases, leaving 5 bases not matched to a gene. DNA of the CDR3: TGTGCCAGCAGTGAAACATTAGCGGGGGTAGATACGCAGTATTTT. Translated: CASSETLAGVDTQYF.

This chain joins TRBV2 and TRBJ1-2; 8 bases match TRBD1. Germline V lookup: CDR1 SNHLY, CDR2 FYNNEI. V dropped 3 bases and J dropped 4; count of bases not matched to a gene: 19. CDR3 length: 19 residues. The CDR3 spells CASSDKVPGQVAGAYGYTF. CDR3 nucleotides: TGTGCCAGCAGTGATAAAGTACCGGGACAGGTAGCGGGAGCCTATGGCTACACCTTC.

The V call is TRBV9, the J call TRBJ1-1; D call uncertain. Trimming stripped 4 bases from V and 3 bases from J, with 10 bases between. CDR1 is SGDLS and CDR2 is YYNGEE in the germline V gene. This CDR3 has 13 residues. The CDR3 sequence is CASSQEGHTEAFF. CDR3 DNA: TGTGCCAGCAGCCAGGAGGGTCACACTGAAGCTTTCTTT.

CDR3 in amino acids: CASSYQGDSEYF. As DNA, the CDR3 is TGTGCCAGCAGTTATCAAGGGGATTCGGAGTACTTC. V and J are TRBV6-1 and TRBJ2-7, with TRBD1 as a possible D gene (5 bases). The length of the CDR3 is 12 residues. Trimming removed 5 bases from V and 11 bases from J, with 16 bases in between. The germline CDR1 and CDR2 sequences are MNHNS and SASEGT.

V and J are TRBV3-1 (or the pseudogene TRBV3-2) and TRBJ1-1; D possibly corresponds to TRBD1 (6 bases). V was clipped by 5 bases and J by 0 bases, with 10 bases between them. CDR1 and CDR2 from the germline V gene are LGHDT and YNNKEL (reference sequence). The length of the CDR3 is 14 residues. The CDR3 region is CASSKQGLNTEAFF. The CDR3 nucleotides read TGTGCCAGCAGCAAACAGGGTTTGAACACTGAAGCTTTCTTT.

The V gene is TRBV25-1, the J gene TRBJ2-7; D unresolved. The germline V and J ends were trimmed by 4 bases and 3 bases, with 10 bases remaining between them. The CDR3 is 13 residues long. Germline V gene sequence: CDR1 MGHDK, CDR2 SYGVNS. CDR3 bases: TGTGCCAGCAGTGCCCATCAGAACTACGAGCAGTACTTC. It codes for CASSAHQNYEQYF.

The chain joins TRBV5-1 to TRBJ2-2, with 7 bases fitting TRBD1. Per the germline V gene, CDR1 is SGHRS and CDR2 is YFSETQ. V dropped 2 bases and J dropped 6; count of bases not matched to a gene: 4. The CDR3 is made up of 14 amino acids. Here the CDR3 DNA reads TGCGCCAGCAGCTTAACAGGGGACGCCGGGGAGCTGTTTTTT. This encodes CASSLTGDAGELFF.

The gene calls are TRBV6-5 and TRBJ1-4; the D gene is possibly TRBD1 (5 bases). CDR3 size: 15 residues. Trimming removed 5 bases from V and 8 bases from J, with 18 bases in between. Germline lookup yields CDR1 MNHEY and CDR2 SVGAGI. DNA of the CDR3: TGTGCCAGCAGTCAGCCCAAGGGGTTTGGGGAAAAACTGTTTTTT. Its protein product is CASSQPKGFGEKLFF.

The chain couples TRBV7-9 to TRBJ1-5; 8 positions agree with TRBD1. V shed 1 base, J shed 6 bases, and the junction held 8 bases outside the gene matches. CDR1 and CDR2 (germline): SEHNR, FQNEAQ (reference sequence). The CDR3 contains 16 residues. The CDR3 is CASSLGLGQGGQPQHF. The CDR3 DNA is TGTGCCAGCAGCTTAGGCCTTGGACAGGGCGGTCAGCCCCAGCATTTT.

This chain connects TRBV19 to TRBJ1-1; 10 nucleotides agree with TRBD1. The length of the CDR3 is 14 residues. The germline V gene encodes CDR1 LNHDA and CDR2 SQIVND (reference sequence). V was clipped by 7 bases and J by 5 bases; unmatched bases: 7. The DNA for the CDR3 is TGTGCCAGTATGAAGACAGGGGGCACGACTGAAGCTTTCTTT. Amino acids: CASMKTGGTTEAFF.

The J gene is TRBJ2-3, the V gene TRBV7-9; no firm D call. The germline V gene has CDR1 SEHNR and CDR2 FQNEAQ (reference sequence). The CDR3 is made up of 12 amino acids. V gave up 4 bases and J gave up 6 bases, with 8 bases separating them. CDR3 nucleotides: TGTGCCAGCAGCTCGCCCGGGGATACGCAGTATTTT. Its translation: CASSSPGDTQYF.